This T cell receptor (beta chain) originates from a study of cytomegalovirus exposure and HLA in healthy donors. Regarding the study as a whole: Among TCR beta chains of equal frequency, HLA-associated ones were more clonally expanded in a later analysis.

Remarks on this clone: Antigen specificity is unknown. An end of the junction differs from the germline gene, which may be a read error.

CDR3 size: 14 residues. Germline-derived CDR1 and CDR2 are KGHSH and LQKENI. The PCR used 60 Vbeta and 13 Jbeta primers. TCRdb's table, derived via immunoSEQ multiplex PCR, lists solely in-frame clones and lacks some. The repertoire holds roughly 99,000 clones, with roughly 80% as singletons. Donors showed nominal health when sampled, although they likely had unrecorded immune exposures. The clonotype comes from a man aged 25 to 40 in good health and CMV-seropositive. The chain recombines TRBV18 with TRBJ2-1; the D gene is possibly TRBD1 (6 bases). The sample consisted of PBMCs. The CDR3 sequence is CASTPIGGYNEQFF. The CDR3 DNA reads as TGTGCCAGCACACCGATAGGGGGCTACAATGAGCAGTTCTTC.